Here is one T cell receptor (beta chain) with its context. The entry originates in a study of blood T cell repertoires in COVID-19. Across the whole study: Sources were T cells, B-cell-depleted T cells, or PBMCs; the material itself was cDNA or gDNA.

The CDR3 length is 14 residues. The J segment lost 8 bases and the V segment lost 3 bases, leaving 9 bases of the junction unmatched. Germline loops: CDR1 MNHEY, CDR2 SMNVEV (reference sequence). Generated by immunoSEQ multiplex PCR, the TCRdb table keeps only in-frame clones and is missing some. The sample shows some 250,000 clones, 75% to 90% of them seen only once. Source material: peripheral blood. This sequence originates from a woman in her thirties who had recovered from COVID-19. The chain has TRBV27 and TRBJ1-2; 7 nucleotides line up with TRBD1. CDR3 protein: CASSFQGVSGGYTF. CDR3 coding DNA: TGTGCCAGCAGTTTTCAGGGGGTCTCGGGGGGCTACACCTTC.